A single sample gave rise to the 32 T cell receptor beta chains below, sequenced in a study of brain metastases from non-small cell lung cancer. Measured with immunoSEQ multiplex PCR; TCRdb has only the in-frame clones, and not every one. The sample lists about 590 clones, roughly 86% occurring once. The sequenced sample was tumor-adjacent normal tissue. These receptors were collected from a donor at least 40 years old with non-small cell lung cancer.

CDR3 residues: CASSPQPHQPQHF. CDR3 in DNA: TGTGCCAGCAGTCCTCAACCCCATCAGCCCCAGCATTTT. The gene calls are TRBV27 and TRBJ1-5; D is unresolved. This CDR3 has 13 residues. V was clipped by 5 bases and J by 5 bases, with 10 bases between them. Germline CDR1 and CDR2: MNHEY and SMNVEV (reference sequence).

This clone was observed a handful of times. In the same sample, other DNA sequences code for this CDR3. The V and J genes are TRBV18 and TRBJ1-6; TRBD1 might be the D (6 bases). The germline CDR1 and CDR2 sequences are KGHSH and LQKENI. Trimming removed 3 bases from V and 6 bases from J, with 12 bases in between. This CDR3 comprises 15 residues. As DNA, the CDR3 is TGTGCCAGCTCACCGTCAGGGGCCCTTAATTCACCCCTCCACTTT. It specifies CASSPSGALNSPLHF. The variable domain in full, completed from reference TRBV18 and TRBJ1-6, reads NAGVMQNPRHLVRRRGQEARLRCSPMKGHSHVYWYRQLPEEGLKFMVYLQKENIIDESGMPKERFSAEFPKEGPSILRIQQVVRGDSAAYFCASSPSGALNSPLHFGNGTRLTVT.

The chain recombines TRBV9 with TRBJ1-4, with 7 bases that match TRBD1. The CDR3 consists of 15 residues. V lost 3 bases, J lost 8 bases, and 10 bases stayed unmatched. Germline assignment: CDR1 SGDLS and CDR2 YYNGEE. This chain's CDR3 is CASSGEGARSEKLFF. CDR3 DNA sequence: TGTGCCAGCAGCGGGGAGGGGGCGCGTAGCGAAAAACTGTTTTTT.

The rearrangement joins TRBV11-3 to TRBJ2-7; D is unclear. The CDR3 has 14 amino acids. V gave up 2 bases and J gave up 4 bases, with 12 bases separating them. The germline V gene has CDR1 SGHNT and CDR2 YENEEA. CDR3 protein: CASSLSPVAYEQYF. The CDR3 DNA reads as TGTGCCAGCAGCTTAAGCCCGGTGGCATACGAGCAGTACTTC.

As regards this clone: One end of the junction fails to match germline, which may point to a read error. Other DNA variants within this sample encode the same CDR3. The J gene is TRBJ1-1, the V gene TRBV4-2; D is unclear. Germline CDR1 LGHNA, CDR2 YNFKEQ. The CDR3 loop spans 12 amino acids. The CDR3 spells CASSQVTTEAFF. The CDR3 coding sequence is TGTGCCAGCAGCCAAGTCACGACTGAAGCTTTTTTT.

The chain recombines TRBV30 with TRBJ2-3; D may be TRBD2 (6 bases). CDR3 length equals 13 residues. V lost 3 bases and J lost 2, with 9 bases in between. Germline V gives CDR1 GTSNPN, CDR2 SVGIG (reference sequence). This CDR3 is CAWRGGYTDTQYF. CDR3 bases: TGTGCCTGGAGGGGGGGATACACAGATACGCAGTATTTT.

This rearrangement joins TRBV6-5 to TRBJ1-5, with D tentatively TRBD1 (5 bases). V was trimmed by 2 bases and J by 2 bases, leaving 13 bases between them. The CDR3 contains 16 residues. Germline CDR1 and CDR2: MNHEY and SVGAGI. CDR3 loop: CASSYPGRRGNQPQHF. The CDR3 nucleotides read TGTGCCAGCAGTTACCCTGGACGCAGGGGCAATCAGCCCCAGCATTTT.

Only one count was recorded for this clone. The rearrangement joins TRBV3-1 (or the pseudogene TRBV3-2) to TRBJ2-3; either TRBD1 or TRBD2 may fit D (5 bases each). V shed 6 bases and J shed 2 bases, with 15 bases lying between them. This CDR3 has 15 residues. Germline V gene sequence: CDR1 LGHDT, CDR2 YNNKEL (reference sequence). This CDR3 reads CASSPGTGYTDTQYF. CDR3 coding DNA: TGTGCCAGCAGTCCCGGGACGGGGTACACAGATACGCAGTATTTT.

The chain combines TRBV4-2 with TRBJ1-2; D is perhaps TRBD1 (5 bases). The length of the CDR3 is 16 residues. The germline V and J ends were trimmed by 0 bases and 4 bases, with 15 bases remaining between them. The germline CDR1 and CDR2 sequences are LGHNA and YNFKEQ. CDR3 residues: CASSQDRGRSSYGYTF. CDR3 bases: TGTGCCAGCAGCCAAGATCGGGGGAGGAGCTCCTATGGCTACACCTTC.

The chain couples TRBV4-2 to TRBJ1-1, with 8 bases lining up with TRBD1. J was trimmed by 1 base and V by 4 bases; bases with no gene match: 2. Germline CDR1 LGHNA, CDR2 YNFKEQ. The CDR3 contains 14 residues. The CDR3, as DNA: TGTGCCAGCAGCCCCCAGGGGGCGAACACTGAAGCTTTCTTT. Amino acid sequence: CASSPQGANTEAFF.

The chain carries TRBV19 and TRBJ1-4, with D maybe TRBD1 (5 bases). V was trimmed by 3 bases and J by 7 bases, leaving 9 bases between them. Germline V gene sequence: CDR1 LNHDA, CDR2 SQIVND (reference sequence). The CDR3 spans 13 residues. The CDR3 protein is CASSMGEIEKLFF. The CDR3, as DNA: TGTGCCAGTAGTATGGGGGAAATTGAAAAACTGTTTTTT.

This chain uses TRBV2 with TRBJ2-5; the D gene is possibly TRBD1 (6 bases). CDR1 is SNHLY and CDR2 is FYNNEI in the germline V gene. This CDR3 is 14 amino acids long. The V end was cut by 6 bases, the J end by 2 bases, with 13 bases between. Written as DNA, the CDR3 is TGTGCCAGCAGCTTAATAACAGGGCAAGAGACCCAGTACTTC. Translating gives CASSLITGQETQYF.

Note on this clone: Other nucleotide sequences in the sample specify the same CDR3. The chain has TRBV6-5 and TRBJ2-1; no reliable D call. In germline, CDR1 is MNHEY, CDR2 SVGAGI. The V end lost 6 bases, the J end lost 5 bases, and 11 bases lay between the germline ends. This CDR3 is built from 13 residues. The DNA of the CDR3 is TGTGCCAGCAGCCGACTGATGGACAATGAGCAGTTCTTC. It encodes CASSRLMDNEQFF.

The chain uses TRBV5-4 and TRBJ2-1; no definite D call. The CDR3 has 12 residues. Germline lookup yields CDR1 SGHNT and CDR2 YYREEE (reference sequence). Trimming removed 5 bases from V and 9 bases from J, with 12 bases in between. The CDR3 region is CASSLPRLEQFF. CDR3 coding DNA: TGTGCCAGCAGTCTCCCCAGACTTGAGCAGTTCTTC.

As concerns this clone: Germline and junction disagree at one end, which may indicate a read error. The chain is built from TRBV7-9 and TRBJ2-1; D may be TRBD2 (7 bases). Germline V gives CDR1 SEHNR, CDR2 FQNEAQ (reference sequence). This CDR3 region has 15 residues. CDR3 bases: TGTGCCAGCAACTTAGGGGGGAGGGCCATAGATGAGCAGTTCTTC. Translated: CASNLGGRAIDEQFF.

The chain uses TRBV13 and TRBJ1-5, with 7 positions matching TRBD1. V trimming: 3 bases; J trimming: 4 bases; junction bases outside the gene matches: 3. This CDR3 region has 14 residues. CDR1 and CDR2 (germline): PRHDT, FYEKMQ (reference sequence). The chain's CDR3 is CASSLGQLNQPQHF. CDR3 in DNA: TGTGCCAGCAGCTTGGGACAGTTGAATCAGCCCCAGCATTTT.

The chain links TRBV4-2 to TRBJ1-5; D is unclear. The CDR3 runs to 14 residues. Germline loops: CDR1 LGHNA, CDR2 YNFKEQ. V gave up 0 bases and J gave up 4 bases, with 7 bases separating them. CDR3 region: CASSQDSKNQPQHF. In DNA form, the CDR3 reads TGTGCCAGCAGCCAAGACAGTAAAAATCAGCCCCAGCATTTT.

This sequence joins TRBV29-1 and TRBJ2-1; 9 nucleotides match TRBD1. The CDR3 consists of 14 residues. Germline CDR1 and CDR2: SQVTM and ANQGSEA. V gave up 5 bases and J gave up 4 bases; unmatched junction bases: 6. The CDR3 spells CSVSGTGIYNEQFF. CDR3 in DNA: TGCAGCGTTTCCGGGACAGGGATATACAATGAGCAGTTCTTC.

The rearrangement uses TRBV7-6 and TRBJ1-1; 8 nucleotides agree with TRBD1. This CDR3 contains 14 residues. The germline gives CDR1 SGHVS, CDR2 FNYEAQ. The trim removed 1 base at V and 6 bases at J, leaving 4 bases unmatched. CDR3 sequence (DNA): TGTGCCAGCAGCTTAGTTCCGGACAGGGCTGAAGCTTTCTTT. It codes for CASSLVPDRAEAFF.

This rearrangement joins TRBV5-1 to TRBJ2-3; no clear D gene. The CDR3 loop spans 15 amino acids. Germline CDR1 reads SGHRS; CDR2 reads YFSETQ. V gave up 2 bases and J gave up 1 base, with 11 bases separating them. CDR3 DNA: TGCGCCAGCAGCTTTTCTCCCTCAGGCACAGATACGCAGTATTTT. Translation gives CASSFSPSGTDTQYF. The variable domain in full, completed from reference TRBV5-1 and TRBJ2-3, reads KAGVTQTPRYLIKTRGQQVTLSCSPISGHRSVSWYQQTPGQGLQFLFEYFSETQRNKGNFPGRFSGRQFSNSRSEMNVSTLELGDSALYLCASSFSPSGTDTQYFGPGTRLTVL.

V gene TRBV20-1 combines with J gene TRBJ1-1; D is undetermined. The CDR3 sequence is 12 residues long. The germline V gene encodes CDR1 DFQATT and CDR2 SNEGSKA (reference sequence). Trimming took 3 bases from V and 3 from J, leaving 8 bases between them. The CDR3 DNA follows: TGCAGTGCTAGTTATACTTACACTGAAGCTTTCTTT. It specifies CSASYTYTEAFF.

This chain joins TRBV18 and TRBJ2-1; 8 positions agree with TRBD2. Germline trimming cut 3 bases from V and 3 bases from J; bases unmatched to any gene: 13. The germline V gene has CDR1 KGHSH and CDR2 LQKENI. The CDR3 has 18 residues. CDR3 loop: CASSPKAQEAGDYNEQFF. The DNA of the CDR3 is TGTGCCAGCTCACCGAAGGCGCAAGAAGCGGGAGACTACAATGAGCAGTTCTTC.

The chain links TRBV2 to TRBJ1-5, with 10 positions matching TRBD1. Germline CDR1 SNHLY, CDR2 FYNNEI. CDR3 length equals 14 residues. The J segment lost 6 bases and the V segment lost 5 bases, leaving 4 bases of the junction unmatched. This chain's CDR3 is CASSQDRGTQPQHF. The CDR3 DNA is TGTGCCAGCAGTCAGGACAGGGGGACTCAGCCCCAGCATTTT.

The genes are TRBV6-5 and TRBJ1-6, with TRBD1 matching 10 bases. The CDR3 is 16 residues long. The germline CDR1 and CDR2 sequences are MNHEY and SVGAGI. Germline trimming cut 3 bases from V and 7 bases from J; bases unmatched to any gene: 6. The CDR3 sequence is CASSYKGQGKNSPLHF. The CDR3 DNA sequence: TGTGCCAGCAGTTATAAGGGACAGGGGAAAAATTCACCCCTCCACTTT.

The J gene is TRBJ1-2, the V gene TRBV14, with D possibly matching TRBD1 (5 bases). There are 13 residues in the CDR3. The V end was cut by 4 bases, the J end by 8 bases, with 14 bases between. Per the germline V gene, CDR1 is SGHDN and CDR2 is FVKESK. The CDR3 nucleotides are TGTGCCAGCAGCCTTTCAGGGAGAAGAGGCTACACCTTC. Amino acids: CASSLSGRRGYTF.

The genes are TRBV5-1 and TRBJ2-5, with 12 positions matching TRBD2. The CDR3 runs to 15 residues. V trimming: 0 bases; J trimming: 5 bases; junction bases outside the gene matches: 2. Germline CDR1 is SGHRS and CDR2 is YFSETQ. The CDR3 loop is CASSLGLAGAETQYF. The CDR3 nucleotides are TGCGCCAGCAGCTTGGGACTAGCGGGAGCCGAGACCCAGTACTTC. The entire variable domain, with the rest obtained from reference TRBV5-1 and TRBJ2-5, is as follows: KAGVTQTPRYLIKTRGQQVTLSCSPISGHRSVSWYQQTPGQGLQFLFEYFSETQRNKGNFPGRFSGRQFSNSRSEMNVSTLELGDSALYLCASSLGLAGAETQYFGPGTRLLVL.

In the case of this clone: A read error may account for a junction end that differs from germline. The rearrangement uses TRBV7-2 and TRBJ1-1, with a weak D call TRBD1 (5 bases). CDR1 SGHTA and CDR2 FQGNSA come from the germline V gene. This CDR3 contains 13 residues. The CDR3 bases are TGTGCCAGCAGCTTAGCAGGGGCGGTTGAAGCTTTTTTT. Its protein product is CASSLAGAVEAFF.

The rearrangement uses TRBV13 and TRBJ2-1; 7 positions agree with TRBD2. J gave up 8 bases and V 4 bases, and 11 bases lay outside the gene matches. The CDR3 length is 15 residues. CDR1 is PRHDT, CDR2 FYEKMQ, per germline (reference sequence). The CDR3 protein is CASSYRLNRGDEQFF. CDR3 sequence (DNA): TGTGCCAGCAGCTACAGGTTAAACCGGGGGGATGAGCAGTTCTTC.

The gene calls are TRBV9 and TRBJ2-1; TRBD2 matches at 8 bases. The germline V gene has CDR1 SGDLS and CDR2 YYNGEE. V gave up 0 bases and J gave up 3 bases; unmatched junction bases: 5. This CDR3 contains 16 residues. The CDR3 coding sequence is TGTGCCAGCAGCGTAGTGAGCGGGAGCGTCTACAATGAGCAGTTCTTC. Protein sequence: CASSVVSGSVYNEQFF.

This clone was seen a few times. The chain recombines TRBV7-2 with TRBJ2-5; D possibly matches TRBD1 or TRBD2 (5 bases each). Looked up from germline, CDR1 is SGHTA and CDR2 is FQGNSA. Trimming took off 1 base at V and 2 bases at J, with 23 bases between the two ends. CDR3 length equals 19 residues. The CDR3 here is CASSLVVRARGTTQETQYF. The CDR3 DNA is TGTGCCAGCAGCTTAGTCGTCAGGGCGAGGGGTACGACGCAAGAGACCCAGTACTTC. The full variable domain, with the rest looked up from reference TRBV7-2 and TRBJ2-5, is GAGVSQSPSNKVTEKGKDVELRCDPISGHTALYWYRQSLGQGLEFLIYFQGNSAPDKSGLPSDRFSAERTGGSVSTLTIQRTQQEDSAVYLCASSLVVRARGTTQETQYFGPGTRLLVL.

The chain combines TRBV13 with TRBJ2-7; the match to TRBD2 covers 8 bases. Losses at the gene ends were 4 bases for V and 0 bases for J; bases not matched to a gene: 5. Germline-derived CDR1 and CDR2 are PRHDT and FYEKMQ (reference sequence). The length of the CDR3 is 15 residues. CDR3 coding DNA: TGTGCCAGCAGCTACGTCGGGAGGGCCTCCTACGAGCAGTACTTC. Amino acid sequence: CASSYVGRASYEQYF.

V gene TRBV7-2 combines with J gene TRBJ1-1, with D possibly matching TRBD1 (5 bases). Per the germline V gene, CDR1 is SGHTA and CDR2 is FQGNSA. The CDR3 length is 15 residues. V lost 1 base and J 4 bases, leaving 13 bases between the germline ends. The CDR3 loop reads CASSLVGGGSTEAFF. CDR3 DNA sequence: TGTGCCAGCAGCTTAGTCGGGGGGGGAAGCACTGAAGCTTTCTTT.